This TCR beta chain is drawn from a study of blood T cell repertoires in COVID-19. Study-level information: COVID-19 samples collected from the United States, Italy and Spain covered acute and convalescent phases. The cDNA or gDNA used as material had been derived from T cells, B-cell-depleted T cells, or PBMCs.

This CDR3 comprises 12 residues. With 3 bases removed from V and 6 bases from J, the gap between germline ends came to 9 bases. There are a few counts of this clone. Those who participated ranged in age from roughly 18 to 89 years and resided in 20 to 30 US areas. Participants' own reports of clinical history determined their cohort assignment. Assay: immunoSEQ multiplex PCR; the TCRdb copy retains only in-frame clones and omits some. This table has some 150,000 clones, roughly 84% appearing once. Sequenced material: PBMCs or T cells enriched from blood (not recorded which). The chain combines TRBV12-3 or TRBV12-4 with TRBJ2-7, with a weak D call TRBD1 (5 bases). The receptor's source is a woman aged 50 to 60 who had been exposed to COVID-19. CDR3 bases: TGTGCCAGCAGTTTGGGGCCCTTCGAGCAGTACTTC. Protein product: CASSLGPFEQYF.